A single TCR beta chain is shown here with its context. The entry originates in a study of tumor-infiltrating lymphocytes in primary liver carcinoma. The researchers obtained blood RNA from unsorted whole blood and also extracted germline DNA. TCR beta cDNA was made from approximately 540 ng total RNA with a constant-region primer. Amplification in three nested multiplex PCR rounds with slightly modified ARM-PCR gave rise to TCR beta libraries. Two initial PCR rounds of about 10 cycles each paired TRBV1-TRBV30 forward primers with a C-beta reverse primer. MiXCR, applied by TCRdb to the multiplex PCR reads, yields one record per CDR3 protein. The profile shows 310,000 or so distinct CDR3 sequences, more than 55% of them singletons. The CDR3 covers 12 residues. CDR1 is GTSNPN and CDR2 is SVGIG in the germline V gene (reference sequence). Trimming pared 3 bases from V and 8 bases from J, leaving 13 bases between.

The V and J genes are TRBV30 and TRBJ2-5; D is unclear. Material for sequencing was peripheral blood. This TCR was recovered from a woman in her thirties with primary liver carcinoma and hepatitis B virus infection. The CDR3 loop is CAWSRLGDTQYF. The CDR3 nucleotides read TGTGCCTGGAGCCGCCTAGGCGATACCCAGTACTTC.